These T cell receptor beta chains were read from a single sample in a study of blood T cell repertoires in COVID-19. Sequenced by immunoSEQ multiplex PCR; TCRdb stores in-frame clones only, minus some. The table has 50,000 to 55,000 clones, 80% to 90% seen once. The sample comprised peripheral blood. Source of these receptors: a man aged 45-65 years with acute or convalescent COVID-19. Both conserved end residues are part of each CDR3. D genes are given only for firm matches. Rows may omit the clone size; those that give it use once, few, many or a size class.

V gene	CDR3 length	clone size	J gene	D gene	CDR3 DNA	CDR3 protein
TRBV28	16	NA	TRBJ1-2	TRBD1	TGTGCCAGCAGTTTATACCAACGGGACAGGGATAGGGGCTACACCTTC	CASSLYQRDRDRGYTF
TRBV19	13	NA	TRBJ2-7	NA	TGTGCCAGTAGTATAGGACAGGCCTACGAGCAGTACTTC	CASSIGQAYEQYF
TRBV5-4	13	NA	TRBJ2-3	NA	TGTGCCAGCACCTCTCCACACACAGATACGCAGTATTTT	CASTSPHTDTQYF
TRBV6-5	15	NA	TRBJ1-4	TRBD1	TGTGCCAGCAGTTACGGTCAGGGGGTAAAGGAAAAACTGTTTTTT	CASSYGQGVKEKLFF
TRBV5-4	13	NA	TRBJ2-3	NA	TGTGCCAGCAGCTTATTAAACACAGATACGCAGTATTTT	CASSLLNTDTQYF
TRBV25-1	17	NA	TRBJ2-7	TRBD1	TGTGCCAGCAGTGAATATAATGCCGGGACAGGGTCCTACGAGCAGTACTTC	CASSEYNAGTGSYEQYF
TRBV7-2	17	NA	TRBJ2-1	TRBD2	TGTGCCAGCAGCCCGATTCCCGGGACTAGGTCCTACAATGAGCAGTTCTTC	CASSPIPGTRSYNEQFF
TRBV7-3	15	NA	TRBJ1-1	NA	TGTGCCAGCAGCTCTCTGACAGGCGTGGACTCTGAAGCTTTCTTT	CASSSLTGVDSEAFF
TRBV6-6	14	NA	TRBJ2-7	TRBD1	TGTGCCAGCAGTTACGGGACAGCTACCTACGAGCAGTACTTC	CASSYGTATYEQYF
TRBV19	13	NA	TRBJ2-3	NA	TGTGCCAGTAGTGGAACGGAGACAGATACGCAGTATTTT	CASSGTETDTQYF
TRBV9	17	NA	TRBJ2-2	NA	TGTGCCAGCAGCGTAGCCCCCGGGGGGCTAAGCACCGGGGAGCTGTTTTTT	CASSVAPGGLSTGELFF
TRBV30	14	NA	TRBJ2-5	TRBD2	TGTGCCTGGAGAGAAAGCGGGGGAGGAGAGACCCAGTACTTC	CAWRESGGGETQYF
TRBV3-1/TRBV3-2	14	NA	TRBJ1-1	TRBD1	TGTGCCAGCAGCCAAAGACAGGGTGGCACTGAAGCTTTCTTT	CASSQRQGGTEAFF
TRBV27	15	NA	TRBJ1-2	TRBD1	TGTGCCAGCAGTCCGACAGGGGGTATTGACTATGGCTACACCTTC	CASSPTGGIDYGYTF
TRBV12-5	13	NA	TRBJ2-5	TRBD1	TGTGCTAGTGGTTTTGGGGGACAGGAGACCCAGTACTTC	CASGFGGQETQYF
TRBV7-8	14	NA	TRBJ1-2	NA	TGTGCCAGCAGCTTACGCAGGAATAACTATGGCTACACCTTC	CASSLRRNNYGYTF
TRBV5-6	15	once	TRBJ1-2	TRBD1	TGTGCCAGCAGCTTGGGCGACAGGGGCGGATATGGCTACACCTTC	CASSLGDRGGYGYTF
TRBV19	14	NA	TRBJ2-4	NA	TGTGCCAGTAGTCTTAGCGGTCCCTTAAACATTCAGTACTTC	CASSLSGPLNIQYF
TRBV29-1	13	once	TRBJ2-7	NA	TGCAGCGTTGAAGGCTACGGAGGATACGGGCAGTACTTC	CSVEGYGGYGQYF
TRBV11-2	19	once	TRBJ2-1	TRBD2	TGTGCCAGCAGCCGGACTAGCGGGGGACGACTACCCTCCTACAATGAGCAGTTCTTC	CASSRTSGGRLPSYNEQFF
TRBV19	17	NA	TRBJ2-1	TRBD2	TGTGCCAGTAGTAGAGAGGGCTACGGGACTAGGCCGGGTGAGCAGTTCTTC	CASSREGYGTRPGEQFF
TRBV28	15	NA	TRBJ2-5	TRBD1	TGTGCCAGCAGCCCGGGACAGGGAGGGGTAGAGACCCAGTACTTC	CASSPGQGGVETQYF
TRBV10-3	13	NA	TRBJ2-7	TRBD1	TGTGCCACGTCGCGACAGGGATCCTACGAGCAGTACTTC	CATSRQGSYEQYF
TRBV27	14	NA	TRBJ1-6	NA	TGTGCCAGCAGCGGGACACTTAATAATTCACCCCTCCACTTT	CASSGTLNNSPLHF
TRBV4-1	16	NA	TRBJ2-1	TRBD2	TGCGCCAGCAGCGGGGGGGGATGGGGCTCCTACAATGAGCAGTTCTTC	CASSGGGWGSYNEQFF
TRBV7-3	13	once	TRBJ2-7	NA	TGTGCCAGCAGCTCCAGGGGGGCGGGCGAGCAGTACTTC	CASSSRGAGEQYF
TRBV20-1	15	once	TRBJ2-6	NA	TGCAGTGCTAGTACCCCAGGTGCTGGGGCCAACGTCCTGACTTTC	CSASTPGAGANVLTF
TRBV30	14	NA	TRBJ1-6	NA	TGTGCCTGGAGTGTAGGACAGAACGCGGCACCCCTCCACTTT	CAWSVGQNAAPLHF
TRBV10-1	14	NA	TRBJ2-1	TRBD1	TGCGCCAGCAGTGTTGGGCAGGGGGCTGATGAGCAGTTCTTC	CASSVGQGADEQFF
TRBV10-3	18	NA	TRBJ2-1	TRBD2	TGTGCCATCAGTGTGTCTAGCGGGGGAACCAGCTCCTACAATGAGCAGTTCTTC	CAISVSSGGTSSYNEQFF
TRBV11-2	13	NA	TRBJ1-4	NA	TGTGCCAGCAGCCCCAGGGTGAGGGAAAAACTGTTTTTT	CASSPRVREKLFF
TRBV7-9	13	NA	TRBJ1-5	NA	TGTGCCAGCAGCTTCCAGGGCAATCAGCCCCAGCATTTT	CASSFQGNQPQHF
TRBV28	17	NA	TRBJ2-2	TRBD2	TGTGCCAGCAGTTTGTTGGCTAGCGGGAGTTATACCGGGGAGCTGTTTTTT	CASSLLASGSYTGELFF
TRBV9	14	NA	TRBJ2-7	TRBD2	TGTGCCAGCAGCCCAACTAGCGTAACCTACGAGCAGTACTTC	CASSPTSVTYEQYF
TRBV4-1	17	NA	TRBJ1-4	TRBD1	TGCGCCAGCAGCCAAGGGGGGACAGGGAGAGTAGGCGAAAAACTGTTTTTT	CASSQGGTGRVGEKLFF
TRBV4-1	15	NA	TRBJ1-1	NA	TGCGCCAGCAGCCCCCTTGGGAGACTGAACACTGAAGCTTTCTTT	CASSPLGRLNTEAFF
TRBV24-1	15	NA	TRBJ2-5	NA	TGTGCCACCAGTGATTTGGGGGCCCCCGGGGAGACCCAGTACTTC	CATSDLGAPGETQYF
TRBV10-2	12	NA	TRBJ1-2	NA	TGCGCCAGCACGAACAGCATCTATGGCTACACCTTC	CASTNSIYGYTF
TRBV6-1	14	NA	TRBJ1-6	TRBD1	TGTGCCAGCAGTGACGACAGGGAGAATTCACCCCTCCACTTT	CASSDDRENSPLHF
TRBV27	13	once	TRBJ1-2	TRBD1	TGTGCCAGCCGACCCCGAAGACAGGGGGGCTACACCTTC	CASRPRRQGGYTF
TRBV7-3	15	NA	TRBJ2-1	NA	TGTGCCAGCAGCTTTACAGGGAGCTCCTACAATGAGCAGTTCTTC	CASSFTGSSYNEQFF
TRBV19	15	NA	TRBJ2-7	TRBD1	TGTGCCAGTAGTACCCTAGGACAGGGGGCCTACGAGCAGTACTTC	CASSTLGQGAYEQYF
TRBV27	15	NA	TRBJ2-1	NA	TGTGCCAGCAGTTTCCAGGGGCAGGTTGGAAATGAGCAGTTCTTC	CASSFQGQVGNEQFF
TRBV9	14	NA	TRBJ2-1	NA	TGTGCCAGCAGCGTAGGTGCGGGGTTGAATGAGCAGTTCTTC	CASSVGAGLNEQFF
TRBV10-3	16	NA	TRBJ2-3	TRBD1	TGTGCCATCAGTGATTCAGGGGGCGCAGGGACAGATACGCAGTATTTT	CAISDSGGAGTDTQYF
TRBV12-3/TRBV12-4	13	NA	TRBJ2-1	TRBD1	TGTGCCAGCAGTTTCGGGACAGTTGGTGAGCAGTTCTTC	CASSFGTVGEQFF
TRBV6-6	11	once	TRBJ2-7	NA	TGTGCCAGCAGCCTAGACTACGAGCAGTACTTC	CASSLDYEQYF
TRBV28	15	NA	TRBJ1-2	NA	TGTGCCAGCAGTTTAGGGACACGGTCTAACTATGGCTACACCTTC	CASSLGTRSNYGYTF
TRBV24-1	14	NA	TRBJ2-5	NA	TGTGCCACCAGTGATTTGCAAAGGGGGGAGACCCAGTACTTC	CATSDLQRGETQYF
TRBV6-4	15	NA	TRBJ1-1	TRBD1	TGTGCCAGCAGTGGGACAGGGGGCGGGAACACTGAAGCTTTCTTT	CASSGTGGGNTEAFF
TRBV19	16	NA	TRBJ2-7	TRBD1	TGTGCCAGTAGTGCTATTACAGGGGGCAGAGCCTACGAGCAGTACTTC	CASSAITGGRAYEQYF
TRBV19	15	NA	TRBJ1-2	TRBD1	TGTGCCAGTAACGGGGGTCAGGGGGTTCTCTATGGCTACACCTTC	CASNGGQGVLYGYTF